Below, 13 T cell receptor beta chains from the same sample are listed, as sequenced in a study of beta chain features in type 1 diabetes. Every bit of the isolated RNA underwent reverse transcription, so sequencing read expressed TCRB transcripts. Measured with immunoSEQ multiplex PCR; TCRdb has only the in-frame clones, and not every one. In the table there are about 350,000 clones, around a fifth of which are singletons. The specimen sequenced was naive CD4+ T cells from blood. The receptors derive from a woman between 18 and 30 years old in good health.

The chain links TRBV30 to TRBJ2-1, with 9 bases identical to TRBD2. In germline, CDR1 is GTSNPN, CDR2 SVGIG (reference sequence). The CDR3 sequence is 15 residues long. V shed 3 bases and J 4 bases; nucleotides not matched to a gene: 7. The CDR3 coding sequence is TGTGCCTGGAGGGCGACTAGCGGAACATACAATGAGCAGTTCTTC. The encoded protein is CAWRATSGTYNEQFF.

The CDR3: CASSEYSLPRANYEQYF. DNA of the CDR3: TGTGCCAGCAGTGAATATAGCCTCCCCAGGGCAAACTACGAGCAGTACTTC. This sequence joins TRBV25-1 and TRBJ2-7; tentative D call: TRBD1 (5 bases). Looked up from germline, CDR1 is MGHDK and CDR2 is SYGVNS. The CDR3 is 17 residues long. With 0 bases removed from V and 3 bases from J, the gap between germline ends came to 18 bases.

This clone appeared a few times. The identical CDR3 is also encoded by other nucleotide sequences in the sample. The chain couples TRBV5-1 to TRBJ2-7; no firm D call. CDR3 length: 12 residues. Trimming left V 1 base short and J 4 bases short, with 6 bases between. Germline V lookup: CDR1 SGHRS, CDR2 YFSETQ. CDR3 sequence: CASSLSGYEQYF. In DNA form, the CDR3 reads TGCGCCAGCAGCTTGTCGGGTTACGAGCAGTACTTC.

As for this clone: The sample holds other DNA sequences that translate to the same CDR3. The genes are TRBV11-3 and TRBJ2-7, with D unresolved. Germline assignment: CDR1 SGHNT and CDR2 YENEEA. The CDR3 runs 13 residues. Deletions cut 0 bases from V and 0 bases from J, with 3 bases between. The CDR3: CASSLDSSYEQYF. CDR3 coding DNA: TGTGCCAGCAGCTTAGACAGCTCCTACGAGCAGTACTTC.

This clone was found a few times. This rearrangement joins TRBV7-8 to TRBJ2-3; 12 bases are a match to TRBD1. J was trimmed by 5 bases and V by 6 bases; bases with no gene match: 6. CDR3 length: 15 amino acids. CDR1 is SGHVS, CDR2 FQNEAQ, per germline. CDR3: CASSPGTGGGDTQYF. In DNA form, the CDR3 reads TGTGCCAGCAGTCCCGGGACAGGGGGCGGAGATACGCAGTATTTT.

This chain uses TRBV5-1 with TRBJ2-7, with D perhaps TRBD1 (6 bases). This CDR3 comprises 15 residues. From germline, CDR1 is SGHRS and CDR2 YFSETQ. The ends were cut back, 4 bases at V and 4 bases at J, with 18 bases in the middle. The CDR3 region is CASSILTGRQYEQYF. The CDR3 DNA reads TGCGCCAGCAGCATACTAACAGGGAGACAATACGAGCAGTACTTC.

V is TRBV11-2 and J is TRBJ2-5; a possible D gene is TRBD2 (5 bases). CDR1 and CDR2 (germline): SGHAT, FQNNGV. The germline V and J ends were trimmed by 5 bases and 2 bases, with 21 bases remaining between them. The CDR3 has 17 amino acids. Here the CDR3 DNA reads TGTGCCAGCAGCCCTCTTGTCGGACTGCACATTCAAGAGACCCAGTACTTC. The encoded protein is CASSPLVGLHIQETQYF.

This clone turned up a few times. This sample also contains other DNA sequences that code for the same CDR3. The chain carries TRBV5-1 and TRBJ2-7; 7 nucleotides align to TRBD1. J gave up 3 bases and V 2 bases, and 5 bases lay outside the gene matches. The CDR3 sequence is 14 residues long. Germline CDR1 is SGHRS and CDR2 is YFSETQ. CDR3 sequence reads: CASSLRQGLYEQYF. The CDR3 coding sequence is TGCGCCAGCAGCTTAAGACAGGGCCTCTACGAGCAGTACTTC.

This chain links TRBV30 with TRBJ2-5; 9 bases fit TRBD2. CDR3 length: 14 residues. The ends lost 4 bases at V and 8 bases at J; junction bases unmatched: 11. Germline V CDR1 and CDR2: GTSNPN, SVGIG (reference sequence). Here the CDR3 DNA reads TGTGCCTGGAAGCCGGGACTAGCACCTTCAACCCAGTACTTC. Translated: CAWKPGLAPSTQYF.

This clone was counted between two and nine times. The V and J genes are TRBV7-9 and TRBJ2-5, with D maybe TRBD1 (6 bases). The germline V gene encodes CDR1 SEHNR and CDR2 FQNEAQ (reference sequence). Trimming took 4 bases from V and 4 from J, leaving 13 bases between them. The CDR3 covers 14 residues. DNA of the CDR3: TGTGCCAGCAGCTACTCAGGGGATAGAGAGACCCAGTACTTC. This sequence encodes CASSYSGDRETQYF.

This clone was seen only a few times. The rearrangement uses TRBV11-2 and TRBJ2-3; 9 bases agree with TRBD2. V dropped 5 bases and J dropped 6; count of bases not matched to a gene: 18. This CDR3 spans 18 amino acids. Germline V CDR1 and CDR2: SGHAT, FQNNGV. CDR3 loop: CASSGPGGAGGLADTQYF. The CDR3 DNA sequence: TGTGCCAGCAGCGGCCCAGGGGGAGCGGGGGGCCTAGCGGATACGCAGTATTTT.

In nucleotides, the CDR3 is TGTGCCAGCAGCGTAGCTAGCGGGGGGCACAATGAGCAGTTCTTC. Protein sequence: CASSVASGGHNEQFF. This rearrangement joins TRBV9 to TRBJ2-1, with TRBD2 matching 11 bases. CDR1 is SGDLS, CDR2 YYNGEE, per germline. The CDR3 runs 15 residues. With V trimmed by 0 bases and J by 5 bases, 1 base remained unmatched.

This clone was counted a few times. CDR3 sequence (DNA): TGTGCCAGCGGCGGGACAGGCCCCGTCAAGGGGCAGTTCTTC. Translating gives CASGGTGPVKGQFF. The V call is TRBV25-1, the J call TRBJ2-1; 8 bases are a match to TRBD1. The CDR3 has 14 amino acids. CDR1 and CDR2 from the germline V gene are MGHDK and SYGVNS. J was trimmed by 12 bases and V by 8 bases; bases with no gene match: 15.